These 5 T cell receptor beta chains originate from one sample sequenced in a study of T cells in Graves' hyperthyroidism and ophthalmopathy. Regions amplified from RNA transcripts were the TCR beta CDR3 regions. RT-PCR in the first round (using the HTBI primer set) targeted the TCR CDR3. TCRdb independently ran MiXCR on the multiplex PCR reads; one entry per CDR3 protein. The sample holds approximately 520,000 distinct CDR3 sequences, approximately 25% seen once. Specimen: blood. Receptors originate from a woman aged 25 to 39 with Graves' ophthalmopathy.

The chain has TRBV6-1 and TRBJ2-7; 11 positions match TRBD2. In germline, CDR1 is MNHNS, CDR2 SASEGT. The CDR3 is 16 amino acids. V shed 6 bases and J 0 bases; nucleotides not matched to a gene: 7. The chain's CDR3 is CASRPPTSGSSYEQYF. The CDR3 bases are TGTGCCAGCAGACCCCCTACTAGCGGGAGCTCCTACGAGCAGTACTTC.

A remark on this clonotype: Since the CDR3 does not end with the conserved phenylalanine or tryptophan, this likely comes from a read error. No DNA is shown, since the ends of the CDR3 on it are uncertain; the CDR3 is the one TCRdb lists. V usage is TRBV27 and J usage is TRBJ1-4; no DNA check was done on the table's D call, TRBD1. Both ends counted, the CDR3 spans 16 residues. The V gene's germline CDR1 is MNHEY and CDR2 SMNVEV (reference sequence). CDR3 region: CTGSHYVRQGEVKLLV.

The CDR3 bases are TGTGCCAGCAGCAGCCCCCGCTTTGGGACCGTCTCCTACGAGCAGTACTTC. This codes for CASSSPRFGTVSYEQYF. The chain employs TRBV11-2 and TRBJ2-7; D may be TRBD1 or TRBD2 (5 bases each). The CDR3 runs to 17 residues. The V gene lost 5 bases and the J gene lost 0 bases, with 20 bases spanning the gap. The germline CDR1 and CDR2 sequences are SGHAT and FQNNGV.

This clonotype was recorded many times. The gene calls are TRBV27 and TRBJ2-5; a weak D match, TRBD2 (6 bases). This CDR3 contains 15 residues. Germline assignment: CDR1 MNHEY and CDR2 SMNVEV (reference sequence). V lost 6 bases to trimming and J lost 4 bases, with 18 bases between them. The CDR3 region is CASSALPSEGETQYF. CDR3 sequence (DNA): TGTGCCAGCAGCGCCCTCCCTAGCGAAGGAGAGACCCAGTACTTC.

This clonotype was seen ten or more times. J is TRBJ1-1 and V is TRBV4-1, with 9 bases identical to TRBD1. V was clipped by 3 bases and J by 5 bases; unmatched bases: 4. Germline values: CDR1 MGHRA, CDR2 YSYEKL. The CDR3 contains 14 residues. The CDR3 DNA is TGCGCCAGCAGCCAGACGGGACAGGGAACTGAAGCTTTCTTT. It specifies CASSQTGQGTEAFF.